These 18 T cell receptor beta chains were sequenced from one sample in a study of cytomegalovirus exposure and HLA in healthy donors. Both 60 Vbeta primers and 13 Jbeta primers went into the PCR. Repertoires were generated with immunoSEQ multiplex PCR, while TCRdb's copy carries only in-frame clones and drops some. The sample includes over 150,000 clones, 70% to 75% of them seen just once. Sequenced input: PBMCs. The source is a male donor in good health and CMV-seronegative.

The chain combines TRBV19 with TRBJ2-1, with D possibly matching TRBD2 (5 bases). Trimming took 8 bases from V and 3 from J, leaving 11 bases between them. CDR3 size: 13 residues. CDR1 and CDR2 (germline): LNHDA, SQIVND (reference sequence). CDR3 in amino acids: CASLDFYYNEQFF. CDR3 sequence (DNA): TGTGCCAGTTTGGACTTCTACTACAATGAGCAGTTCTTC.

The V call is TRBV7-9, the J call TRBJ1-5, with TRBD1 identical over 10 bases. There are 17 residues in the CDR3. V lost 1 base to trimming and J lost 0 bases; unmatched junction nucleotides: 3. Germline V gives CDR1 SEHNR, CDR2 FQNEAQ (reference sequence). In DNA, the CDR3 is TGTGCCAGCAGCTTAGGGACAGGGGGAAATAGCAATCAGCCCCAGCATTTT. Protein sequence: CASSLGTGGNSNQPQHF. Based on the CDR3 plus reference TRBV7-9 and TRBJ1-5, the full variable domain is DTGVSQNPRHKITKRGQNVTFRCDPISEHNRLYWYRQTLGQGPEFLTYFQNEAQLEKSRLLSDRFSAERPKGSFSTLEIQRTEQGDSAMYLCASSLGTGGNSNQPQHFGDGTRLSIL.

The genes are TRBV27 and TRBJ2-7, with TRBD1 matching over 9 bases. Losses at the gene ends were 5 bases for V and 4 bases for J; bases not matched to a gene: 6. The CDR3 runs to 14 residues. CDR1 is MNHEY and CDR2 is SMNVEV in the germline V gene (reference sequence). The CDR3 region has the DNA TGTGCCAGCAGTGGGACAGGGAGGGGTTACGAGCAGTACTTC. Its translation: CASSGTGRGYEQYF.

CDR3 nucleotides: TGTGCCAGCAGTGAAGAGCAGCGGGGGGGCCGGGATGAGCAGTTCTTC. Its translation is CASSEEQRGGRDEQFF. The chain has TRBV2 and TRBJ2-1; 10 positions agree with TRBD2. The J segment lost 8 bases and the V segment lost 1 base, leaving 8 bases of the junction unmatched. Germline CDR1 and CDR2: SNHLY and FYNNEI. The CDR3 extends over 16 amino acids.

The J gene is TRBJ2-3, the V gene TRBV4-1; D is possibly TRBD2 (6 bases). Trimming cost V 1 base and J 1 base, with 9 bases left between them. Germline assignment: CDR1 MGHRA and CDR2 YSYEKL. CDR3 size: 15 residues. Here the CDR3 DNA reads TGCGCCAGCAGCCAAGGGACGGGAGGCACAGATACGCAGTATTTT. It encodes CASSQGTGGTDTQYF.

The chain recombines TRBV30 with TRBJ1-2, with D tentatively TRBD1 (6 bases). Trimming pared 4 bases from V and 3 bases from J, leaving 12 bases between. Germline loops: CDR1 GTSNPN, CDR2 SVGIG (reference sequence). The CDR3 covers 13 residues. CDR3 amino acids: CAWTGANYYGYTF. As DNA, the CDR3 is TGTGCCTGGACAGGGGCGAACTACTATGGCTACACCTTC. Using reference TRBV30 and TRBJ1-2 for the parts outside the CDR3, the full variable domain is SQTIHQWPATLVQPVGSPLSLECTVEGTSNPNLYWYRQAAGRGLQLLFYSVGIGQISSEVPQNLSASRPQDRQFILSSKKLLLSDSGFYLCAWTGANYYGYTFGSGTRLTVV.

The V call is TRBV6-5, the J call TRBJ1-1; D is unclear. From germline, CDR1 is MNHEY and CDR2 SVGAGI. The germline V and J ends were trimmed by 7 bases and 2 bases, with 8 bases remaining between them. This CDR3 spans 12 amino acids. The CDR3, as DNA: TGTGCCAGCATCTACAGTAACACTGAAGCTTTCTTT. It encodes CASIYSNTEAFF.

There are a few counts of this clone. CDR3 loop: CASTPPGKGALHF. CDR3 bases: TGTGCCAGCACTCCACCAGGGAAGGGGGCCCTCCACTTT. V is TRBV6-6 and J is TRBJ1-6; a possible D gene is TRBD1 (6 bases). In germline, CDR1 is MNHNY, CDR2 SVGAGI (reference sequence). V lost 7 bases to trimming and J lost 14 bases, with 18 bases between them. The CDR3 is made up of 13 amino acids.

This clone is a singleton in its sample. The gene calls are TRBV2 and TRBJ1-5; TRBD1 might be the D (6 bases). This CDR3 region has 13 residues. The germline V and J ends were trimmed by 5 bases and 5 bases, with 10 bases remaining between them. Germline values: CDR1 SNHLY, CDR2 FYNNEI. The CDR3 DNA sequence: TGTGCCAGCAGTTGGACAGAGGATCAGCCCCAGCATTTT. As protein: CASSWTEDQPQHF.

V gene TRBV19 combines with J gene TRBJ1-2; D remains unclear. Trimming shortened V by 7 bases and J by 8 bases, and 17 bases separated the two germline ends. CDR3 length: 13 amino acids. Germline CDR1 LNHDA, CDR2 SQIVND (reference sequence). The CDR3 nucleotides read TGTGCCAGTACTGGGGAGACTCTATTGGGCTACACCTTC. It yields the protein CASTGETLLGYTF.

In the case of this clone: Other DNA sequences in this sample translate to the same CDR3. The chain couples TRBV6-6 to TRBJ1-2; no firm D call. The V gene lost 2 bases and the J gene lost 2 bases, with 6 bases spanning the gap. Germline CDR1 and CDR2: MNHNY and SVGAGI (reference sequence). This CDR3 has 13 residues. CDR3 coding DNA: TGTGCCAGCAGTTACGGCCCAAACTATGGCTACACCTTC. Protein product: CASSYGPNYGYTF.

The chain recombines TRBV7-3 with TRBJ2-2, with TRBD1 matching 8 bases. The CDR3 length is 15 residues. Trimming cost V 5 bases and J 5 bases; bases outside gene matches: 7. Germline loops: CDR1 SGHTA, CDR2 FQGTGA. The DNA of the CDR3 is TGTGCCAGCAGCCGCGGACAGGGAGGAACCGGGGAGCTGTTTTTT. It specifies CASSRGQGGTGELFF.

The V gene is TRBV28, the J gene TRBJ2-1; 7 positions match TRBD2. V trimming: 3 bases; J trimming: 2 bases; junction bases outside the gene matches: 7. The germline V gene has CDR1 MDHEN and CDR2 SYDVKM. This CDR3 has 16 amino acids. CDR3 bases: TGTGCCAGCAGTTTTGTGCTAGCGGACACCTACAATGAGCAGTTCTTC. This codes for CASSFVLADTYNEQFF.

The chain employs TRBV11-1 and TRBJ2-7; 8 nucleotides line up with TRBD1. V was pared by 5 bases and J by 5 bases, with 8 bases of the junction left unmatched. Germline loops: CDR1 SGHAT, CDR2 FQDESV (reference sequence). The CDR3 has 14 amino acids. The CDR3 DNA is TGTGCCAGCAGCACGGGACAGGATCCCAACGAGCAGTACTTC. Translation gives CASSTGQDPNEQYF.

The V gene is TRBV21-1, the J gene TRBJ2-1; the table gives TRBD1 as D, unverified against the DNA. TRBV21-1 is classified as a pseudogene. CDR3 length: 16 residues. The CDR3 bases are TGTGCCAGCGTCCCCCTGGACAGAGACCCCTACAATGAGCAGTTCTTC. It encodes CASVPLDRDPYNEQFF.

In this sample, this clone turned up a few times. V usage is TRBV11-3 and J usage is TRBJ2-1, with 7 bases matching TRBD2. V shed 1 base and J 4 bases; nucleotides not matched to a gene: 7. From germline, CDR1 is SGHNT and CDR2 YENEEA. The CDR3 runs 16 residues. The CDR3 bases are TGTGCCAGCAGCTTAGGGTTCCAGCGGGGTTACAATGAGCAGTTCTTC. Its protein is CASSLGFQRGYNEQFF.

This clone was recorded once. This rearrangement joins TRBV7-9 to TRBJ1-2; D uncertain. Deletions cut 1 base from V and 2 bases from J, with 20 bases between. Germline-derived CDR1 and CDR2 are SEHNR and FQNEAQ (reference sequence). The CDR3 has 18 residues. For the CDR3, the DNA is TGTGCCAGCAGCTTAGTGCGGGGAGTTAGCCCGACGAACTATGGCTACACCTTC. This codes for CASSLVRGVSPTNYGYTF.

V is TRBV11-3 and J is TRBJ2-7; possibly TRBD2 for D (5 bases). V dropped 2 bases and J dropped 0 bases, with 8 bases sitting between them. The CDR3 contains 14 residues. The germline CDR1 and CDR2 sequences are SGHNT and YENEEA. In DNA, the CDR3 is TGTGCCAGCAGCTTATCGGGGAGCTCCTACGAGCAGTACTTC. Protein product: CASSLSGSSYEQYF. Full variable domain (missing parts from reference TRBV11-3 and TRBJ2-7): EAGVVQSPRYKIIEKKQPVAFWCNPISGHNTLYWYLQNLGQGPELLIRYENEEAVDDSQLPKDRFSAERLKGVDSTLKIQPAELGDSAVYLCASSLSGSSYEQYFGPGTRLTVT.